This paragraph covers one T cell receptor beta chain sequence. Its antigen is undetermined. The germline V gene has CDR1 LNHDA and CDR2 SQIVND (reference sequence). With 5 bases clipped from V and 9 bases from J, the junction kept 6 bases outside the gene matches. The CDR3 spans 13 residues. Here immunoSEQ multiplex PCR was the method, and the copy in TCRdb shows in-frame clones only, minus some. The sample yields 55,000 to 75,000 clones, around 85% seen once. This specimen comes from a study of T cell responses to AZD1222 COVID-19 vaccine. About the research overall: Pooling covered second doses at about 4 or about 12 weeks.

Whole-study findings and limits: Once two AZD1222 doses were given, Spike-specific TCR breadth and depth went up. Targets within unmutated variant regions were reportedly found for nearly half of spike-specific TCRs. After the peak T cell response, and only then, were repertoires sampled.

The V and J genes are TRBV19 and TRBJ2-1; 8 nucleotides line up with TRBD2. The clonotype comes from an adult in good health. This sample comprised peripheral blood, obtained on day 0 of AZD1222 vaccination. The CDR3 sequence is CASSVASGLEQFF. The CDR3 coding sequence is TGTGCCAGTAGTGTGGCTAGCGGGCTTGAGCAGTTCTTC.